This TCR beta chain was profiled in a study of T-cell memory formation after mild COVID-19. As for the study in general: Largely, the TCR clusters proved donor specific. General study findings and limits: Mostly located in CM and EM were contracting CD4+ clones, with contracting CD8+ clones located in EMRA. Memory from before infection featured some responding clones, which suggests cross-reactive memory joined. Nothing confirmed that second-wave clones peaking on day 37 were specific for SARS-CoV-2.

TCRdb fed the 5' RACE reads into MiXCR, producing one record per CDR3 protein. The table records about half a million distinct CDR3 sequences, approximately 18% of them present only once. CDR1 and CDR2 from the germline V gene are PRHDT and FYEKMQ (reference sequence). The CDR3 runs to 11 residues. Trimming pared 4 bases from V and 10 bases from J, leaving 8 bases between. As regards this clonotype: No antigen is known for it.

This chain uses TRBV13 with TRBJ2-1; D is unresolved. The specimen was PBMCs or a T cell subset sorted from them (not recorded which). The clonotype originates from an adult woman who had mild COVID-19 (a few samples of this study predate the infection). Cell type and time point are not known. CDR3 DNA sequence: TGTGCCAGCAGCTCTATACGAGAGCAGTTCTTC. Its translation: CASSSIREQFF.